This T cell receptor (beta chain) emerged from a study of cytomegalovirus exposure and HLA in healthy donors. This PCR relied on a set of 60 Vbeta primers and 13 Jbeta primers. Sequenced by immunoSEQ multiplex PCR; TCRdb stores in-frame clones only, minus some. The profile covers a few hundred thousand clones, with 70% to 90% appearing a single time and about 2.3% taken by the ten largest. Each of the donors was a healthy bone marrow donor. The CDR3 runs 14 residues. The germline V gene encodes CDR1 SNHLY and CDR2 FYNNEI. V lost 4 bases and J 0 bases, leaving 7 bases between the germline ends. The gene calls are TRBV2 and TRBJ1-5; no reliable D call. The sequenced material came from PBMCs. The receptor was isolated from a woman between 18 and 29 years old in good health and CMV-seronegative. Here the CDR3 DNA reads TGTGCCAGCAGTGCAGATTATAGCAATCAGCCCCAGCATTTT. Translation: CASSADYSNQPQHF.